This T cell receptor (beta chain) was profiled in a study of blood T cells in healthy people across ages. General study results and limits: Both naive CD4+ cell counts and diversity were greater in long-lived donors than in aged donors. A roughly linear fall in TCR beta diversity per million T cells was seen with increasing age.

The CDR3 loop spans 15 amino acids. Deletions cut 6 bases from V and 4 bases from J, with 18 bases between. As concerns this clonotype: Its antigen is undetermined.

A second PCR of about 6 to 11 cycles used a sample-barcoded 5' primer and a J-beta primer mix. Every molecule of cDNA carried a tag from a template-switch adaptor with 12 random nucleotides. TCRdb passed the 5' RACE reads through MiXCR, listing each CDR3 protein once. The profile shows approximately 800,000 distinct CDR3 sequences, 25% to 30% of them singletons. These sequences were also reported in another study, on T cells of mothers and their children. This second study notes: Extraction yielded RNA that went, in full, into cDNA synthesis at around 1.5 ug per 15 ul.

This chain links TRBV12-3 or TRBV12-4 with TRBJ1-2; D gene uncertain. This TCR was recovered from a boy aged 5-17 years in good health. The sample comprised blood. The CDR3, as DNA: TGTGCCAGCAGCCGGGGTGCGGCACGGGGCTATGGCTACACCTTC. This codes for CASSRGAARGYGYTF.